Below, 19 T cell receptor beta chains from the same sample are listed, as sequenced in a study of patients and donors after allogeneic stem cell transplantation. One entry per CDR3 protein, called by TCRdb with MiXCR from the RT-PCR reads. The sample has about 89,000 distinct CDR3 sequences, about 48% seen once; the top ten hold roughly three fifths. The sample taken for sequencing was blood, either unsorted or a sorted T cell fraction (not recorded which). Source of these receptors: a human donor who was either an allogeneic HSCT recipient or a stem cell or donor lymphocyte infusion donor (not recorded which). It is not recorded whose cells these are; they may come from a transplant donor.

V usage is TRBV20-1 and J usage is TRBJ2-2; D gene ambiguous. CDR1 is DFQATT and CDR2 is SNEGSKA in the germline V gene (reference sequence). V lost 1 base to trimming and J lost 3 bases, with 6 bases between them. The CDR3 has 13 residues. The CDR3 DNA follows: TGCAGTGCTAGAGCAAGCTACACCGGGGAGCTGTTTTTT. Amino acid sequence: CSARASYTGELFF.

This chain links TRBV10-3 with TRBJ1-2, with TRBD1 as a possible D gene (5 bases). CDR1 is ENHRY, CDR2 SYGVKD, per germline. V lost 6 bases and J lost 4, with 15 bases in between. The CDR3 contains 14 residues. CDR3 DNA sequence: TGTGCCATCAGCCACAGGAACGGGGGCTATGGCTACACCTTC. Translating it yields CAISHRNGGYGYTF.

The V and J genes are TRBV20-1 and TRBJ2-1; TRBD2 matches at 7 bases. The V gene's germline CDR1 is DFQATT and CDR2 SNEGSKA (reference sequence). V shed 5 bases, J shed 4 bases, and the junction held 8 bases outside the gene matches. This CDR3 spans 14 amino acids. The CDR3 DNA follows: TGCAGTGCTGCATCACTAGCGACGTACAATGAGCAGTTCTTC. It encodes CSAASLATYNEQFF.

The chain couples TRBV12-3 or TRBV12-4 to TRBJ2-2; possibly TRBD1 for D (5 bases). The CDR3 spans 19 residues. V lost 3 bases and J lost 0, with 20 bases in between. CDR3 loop: CASSFYRPSALANTGELFF. CDR3 bases: TGTGCCAGCAGTTTCTACAGGCCGTCAGCTCTTGCGAACACCGGGGAGCTGTTTTTT.

The chain recombines TRBV6-1 with TRBJ1-5; D is unclear. This CDR3 contains 14 residues. The germline V gene encodes CDR1 MNHNS and CDR2 SASEGT. With 7 bases removed from V and 0 bases from J, the gap between germline ends came to 10 bases. CDR3 residues: CASIPQASNQPQHF. CDR3 nucleotides: TGTGCCAGCATCCCTCAGGCTAGCAATCAGCCCCAGCATTTT.

This chain connects TRBV27 to TRBJ1-2, with a possible D match to TRBD1 (5 bases). The CDR3 has 15 residues. Germline V gene data show CDR1 as MNHEY and CDR2 as SMNVEV (reference sequence). The germline V and J ends were trimmed by 4 bases and 0 bases, with 12 bases remaining between them. The CDR3: CASSSHRRTNYGYTF. DNA for the CDR3: TGTGCCAGCAGTTCCCACAGGAGGACTAACTATGGCTACACCTTC.

The chain combines TRBV4-3 with TRBJ1-1; D not resolved. Germline loops: CDR1 LGHNA, CDR2 YSLEER. The CDR3 totals 15 residues. Trimming removed 0 bases at V and 0 bases at J, with 8 bases between. CDR3 protein: CASSQELRMNTEAFF. CDR3 DNA: TGCGCCAGCAGCCAAGAATTGAGGATGAACACTGAAGCTTTCTTT.

The V and J genes are TRBV27 and TRBJ1-1; TRBD1 might be the D (6 bases). CDR3 length: 13 residues. Germline assignment: CDR1 MNHEY and CDR2 SMNVEV (reference sequence). Trimming stripped 8 bases from V and 10 bases from J, with 20 bases between. DNA of the CDR3: TGTGCCAGCGGCCTTGGGGGGCGAATGGTAGCTTTCTTT. Translating gives CASGLGGRMVAFF.

This chain joins TRBV29-1 and TRBJ1-2, with D perhaps matching TRBD1 (6 bases). Trimming removed 2 bases at V and 4 bases at J, with 11 bases between. Germline V lookup: CDR1 SQVTM, CDR2 ANQGSEA. The CDR3 spans 13 residues. CDR3: CSVEWGAGYGYTF. The CDR3 bases are TGCAGCGTTGAATGGGGGGCAGGCTATGGCTACACCTTC.

The chain uses TRBV7-2 and TRBJ1-5, with unresolved D. V was pared by 2 bases and J by 0 bases, with 8 bases between. The germline V gene has CDR1 SGHTA and CDR2 FQGNSA. The CDR3 has 15 residues. The CDR3 DNA is TGTGCCAGCAGCTTATCCCGGTATAGCAATCAGCCCCAGCATTTT. It specifies CASSLSRYSNQPQHF.

The rearrangement links TRBV6-5 to TRBJ1-5; D call uncertain. This CDR3 contains 13 residues. V was pared by 0 bases and J by 6 bases, with 6 bases between. CDR1 and CDR2 from the germline V gene are MNHEY and SVGAGI. CDR3 amino acids: CASSYSNVQPQHF. DNA of the CDR3: TGTGCCAGCAGTTACTCGAATGTTCAGCCCCAGCATTTT.

This chain links TRBV4-3 with TRBJ1-1, with TRBD1 matching over 8 bases. CDR1 and CDR2 from the germline V gene are LGHNA and YSLEER. The CDR3 contains 14 residues. The J segment lost 6 bases and the V segment lost 2 bases, leaving 5 bases of the junction unmatched. The CDR3 DNA reads as TGCGCCAGCAGCCAAATCGGACAGGGCGCTGAAGCTTTCTTT. It yields the protein CASSQIGQGAEAFF.

The chain uses TRBV27 and TRBJ1-2; D might be TRBD1 (6 bases). The CDR3 sequence is 13 residues long. V lost 5 bases to trimming and J lost 5 bases, with 12 bases between them. Germline V gives CDR1 MNHEY, CDR2 SMNVEV (reference sequence). As DNA, the CDR3 is TGTGCCAGCAGTCCCCGGACAGCTTATGGCTACACCTTC. This encodes CASSPRTAYGYTF.

The chain combines TRBV6-5 with TRBJ2-7, with D possibly matching TRBD1 (5 bases). CDR1 is MNHEY and CDR2 is SVGAGI in the germline V gene. The CDR3 is 15 amino acids. The V end lost 2 bases, the J end lost 4 bases, and 15 bases lay between the germline ends. The CDR3 region is CASSYRGPPNYEQYF. The DNA for the CDR3 is TGTGCCAGCAGTTACAGGGGTCCTCCTAATTACGAGCAGTACTTC.

This chain connects TRBV11-2 to TRBJ1-2, with 8 bases aligning to TRBD1. The CDR3 totals 15 residues. V shed 4 bases, J shed 5 bases, and the junction held 9 bases outside the gene matches. Germline V CDR1 and CDR2: SGHAT, FQNNGV. This CDR3 reads CASSSWTGPSYGYTF. The CDR3, as DNA: TGTGCCAGCAGCTCCTGGACAGGGCCTTCTTATGGCTACACCTTC.

This clonotype appeared a few times. This chain uses TRBV4-2 with TRBJ2-4; TRBD2 agrees at 7 bases. CDR1 is LGHNA, CDR2 YNFKEQ, per germline. The junction had 7 bases not matched to a gene; V was cut back by 0 bases and J by 8 bases. The CDR3 covers 15 residues. In nucleotides, the CDR3 is TGTGCCAGCAGCCAAGATCGGCGCGGGAGTGACATTCAGTACTTC. It is translated as CASSQDRRGSDIQYF.

This clonotype was detected only a few times. One end of the junction is discordant with germline, which a read error may explain. The rearrangement uses TRBV29-1 and TRBJ1-2; D perhaps matches TRBD1 (5 bases). Germline CDR1 is SQVTM and CDR2 is ANQGSEA. The CDR3 has 10 residues. In nucleotides, the CDR3 is TGCAGCGTTGATAGCGACAGACTAGTCTTC. Its translation: CSVDSDRLVF.

The chain combines TRBV12-3 or TRBV12-4 with TRBJ1-2, with D perhaps matching TRBD1 (6 bases). Trimming shortened V by 3 bases and J by 2 bases, and 10 bases separated the two germline ends. The CDR3 is made up of 14 amino acids. CDR3 region: CASSLKDRNYGYTF. In DNA form, the CDR3 reads TGTGCCAGCAGTTTGAAAGACAGGAACTATGGCTACACCTTC.

Comment on this clonotype: Its ends do not fully match the called genes, so a read error is possible. The chain carries TRBV2 and TRBJ1-1; D perhaps matches TRBD1 (5 bases). Germline CDR1 is SNHLY and CDR2 is FYNNEI. The CDR3 length is 12 residues. CDR3 coding DNA: TGTGCCACCATGGGGGAGGACACTAAAGCTTTCTTT. It yields the protein CATMGEDTKAFF.